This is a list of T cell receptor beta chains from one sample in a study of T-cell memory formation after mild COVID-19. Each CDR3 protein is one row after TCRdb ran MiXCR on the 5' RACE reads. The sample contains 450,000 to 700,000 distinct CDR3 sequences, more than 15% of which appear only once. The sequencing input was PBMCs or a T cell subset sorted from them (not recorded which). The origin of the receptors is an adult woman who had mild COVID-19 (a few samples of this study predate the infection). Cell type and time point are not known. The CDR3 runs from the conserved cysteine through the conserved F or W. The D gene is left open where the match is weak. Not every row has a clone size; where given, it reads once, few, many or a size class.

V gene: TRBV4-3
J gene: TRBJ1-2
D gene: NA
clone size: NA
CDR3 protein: CASSQGHGTYGYTF
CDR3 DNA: TGCGCCAGCAGCCAAGGTCACGGGACCTATGGCTACACCTTC

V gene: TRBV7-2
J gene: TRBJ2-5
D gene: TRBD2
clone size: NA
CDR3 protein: CASSPRAGSFETQYF
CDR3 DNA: TGTGCCAGCAGCCCGCGAGCGGGGTCTTTTGAGACCCAGTACTTC

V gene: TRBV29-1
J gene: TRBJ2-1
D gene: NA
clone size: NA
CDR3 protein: CSVVDGTKINEQFF
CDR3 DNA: TGCAGCGTTGTTGACGGAACTAAAATCAATGAGCAGTTCTTC

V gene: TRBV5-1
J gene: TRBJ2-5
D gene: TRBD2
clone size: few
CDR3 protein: CASSPPAGGGETQYF
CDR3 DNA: TGCGCCAGCAGCCCCCCGGCGGGAGGGGGGGAGACCCAGTACTTC

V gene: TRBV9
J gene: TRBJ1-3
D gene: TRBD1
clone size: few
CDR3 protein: CASSQGQGRSGNTIYF
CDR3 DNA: TGTGCCAGCAGCCAGGGACAGGGTCGCTCTGGAAACACCATATATTTT

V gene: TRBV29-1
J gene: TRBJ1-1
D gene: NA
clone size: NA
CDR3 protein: CSVEDIGRGTEAFF
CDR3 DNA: TGCAGCGTTGAGGACATAGGGAGAGGAACTGAAGCTTTCTTT

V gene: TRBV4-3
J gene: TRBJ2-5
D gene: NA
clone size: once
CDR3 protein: CASSQGLKETQYF
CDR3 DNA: TGCGCCAGCAGCCAAGGCCTAAAAGAGACCCAGTACTTC

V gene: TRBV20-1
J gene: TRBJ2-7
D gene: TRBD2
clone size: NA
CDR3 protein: CSAAPLAGGYEQYF
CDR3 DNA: TGCAGTGCTGCCCCACTAGCGGGAGGCTACGAGCAGTACTTC

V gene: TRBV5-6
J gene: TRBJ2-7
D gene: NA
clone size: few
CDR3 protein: CASSLSGAYEQYF
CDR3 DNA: TGTGCCAGCAGCTTGTCAGGGGCCTACGAGCAGTACTTC

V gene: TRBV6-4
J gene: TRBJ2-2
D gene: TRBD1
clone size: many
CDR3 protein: CASSLDRGETGELFF
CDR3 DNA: TGTGCCAGCAGTCTTGACAGGGGAGAGACCGGGGAGCTGTTTTTT

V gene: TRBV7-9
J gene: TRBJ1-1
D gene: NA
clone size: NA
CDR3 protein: CASSRQSMNTEAFF
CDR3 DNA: TGTGCCAGCAGCAGACAGAGCATGAACACTGAAGCTTTCTTT

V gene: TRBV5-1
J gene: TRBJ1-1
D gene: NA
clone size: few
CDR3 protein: CASSSGKYTEAFF
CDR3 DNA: TGCGCCAGCAGCTCAGGGAAGTACACTGAAGCTTTCTTT

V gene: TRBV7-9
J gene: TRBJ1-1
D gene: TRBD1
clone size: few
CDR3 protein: CASSSPSGTGLRGTEAFF
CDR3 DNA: TGTGCCAGCAGCTCCCCGTCCGGGACAGGGTTAAGGGGGACTGAAGCTTTCTTT

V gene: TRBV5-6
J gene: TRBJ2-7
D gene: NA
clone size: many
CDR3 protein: CASSLGDPAYEQYF
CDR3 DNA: TGTGCCAGCAGCCTCGGGGACCCAGCATACGAGCAGTACTTC

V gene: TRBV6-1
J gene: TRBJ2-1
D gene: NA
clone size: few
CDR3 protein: CASSTQGPDNRSF
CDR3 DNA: TGTGCCAGCAGTACCCAAGGACCGGACAACCGGTCCTTC

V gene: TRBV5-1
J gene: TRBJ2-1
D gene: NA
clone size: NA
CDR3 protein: CASRVGTSTYNEQFF
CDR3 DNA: TGCGCCAGCAGAGTAGGGACTTCCACCTACAATGAGCAGTTCTTC

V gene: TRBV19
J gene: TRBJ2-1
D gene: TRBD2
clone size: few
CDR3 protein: CASSMGRGGGLLNEQFF
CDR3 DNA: TGTGCCAGTAGTATGGGTCGCGGGGGAGGACTTCTGAATGAGCAGTTCTTC

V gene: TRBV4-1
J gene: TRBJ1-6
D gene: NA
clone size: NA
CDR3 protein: CASSQVTLGIRYNSPLHF
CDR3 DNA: TGCGCCAGCAGCCAAGTTACGTTGGGAATACGGTATAATTCACCCCTCCACTTT